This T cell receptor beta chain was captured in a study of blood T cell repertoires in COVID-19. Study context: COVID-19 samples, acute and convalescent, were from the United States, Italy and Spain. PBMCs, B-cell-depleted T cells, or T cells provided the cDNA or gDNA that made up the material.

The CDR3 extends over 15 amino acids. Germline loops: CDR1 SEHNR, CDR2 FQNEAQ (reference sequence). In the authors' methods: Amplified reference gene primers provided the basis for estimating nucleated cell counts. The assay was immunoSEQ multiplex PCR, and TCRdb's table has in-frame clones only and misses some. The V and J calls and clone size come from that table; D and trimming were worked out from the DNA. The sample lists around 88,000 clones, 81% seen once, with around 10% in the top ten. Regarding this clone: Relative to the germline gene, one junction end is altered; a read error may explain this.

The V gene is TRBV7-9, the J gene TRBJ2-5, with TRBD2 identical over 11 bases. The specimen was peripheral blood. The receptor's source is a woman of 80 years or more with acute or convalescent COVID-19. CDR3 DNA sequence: TGTGCCAGCAGCCTAGCGGGGGGAGTCCAAGAGACCCAGTACTTC. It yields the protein CASSLAGGVQETQYF.